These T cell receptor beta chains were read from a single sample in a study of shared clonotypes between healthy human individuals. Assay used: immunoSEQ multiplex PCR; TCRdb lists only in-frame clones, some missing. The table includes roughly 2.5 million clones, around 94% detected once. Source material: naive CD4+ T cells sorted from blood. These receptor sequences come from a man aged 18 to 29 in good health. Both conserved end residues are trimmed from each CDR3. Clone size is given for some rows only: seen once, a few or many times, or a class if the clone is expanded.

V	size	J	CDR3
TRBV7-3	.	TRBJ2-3	ASSLLVADTQY
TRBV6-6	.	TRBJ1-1	ASSWSLGRNTEAF
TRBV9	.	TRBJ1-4	ASSPLDRTTNEKLF
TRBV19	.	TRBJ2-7	ASSHPGQLYEQY
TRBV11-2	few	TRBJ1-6	ASSFGRGVDNSPLH
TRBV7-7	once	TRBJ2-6	ASGTGSGANVLT
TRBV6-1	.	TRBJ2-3	ASSAFGTPTSTDTQY
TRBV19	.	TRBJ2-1	ASSIAQGANDEQF
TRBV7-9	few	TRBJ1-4	ASSLLGQAYEKLF
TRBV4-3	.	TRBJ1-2	ASSQDLASYGYT
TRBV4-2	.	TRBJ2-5	ASSQEGSLGLAQETQY
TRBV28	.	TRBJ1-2	ASSLSSNYGYT
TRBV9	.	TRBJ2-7	ASSVGEGWSAEQY
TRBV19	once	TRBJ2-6	ASRLDRGRLGANVLT
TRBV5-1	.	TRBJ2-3	ASKILQSSTDTQY
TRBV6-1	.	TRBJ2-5	ASSELGETQY
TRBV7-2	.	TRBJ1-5	ASSPQEGIGGQPQH
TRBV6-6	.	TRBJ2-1	ASSDGLAGGLQF
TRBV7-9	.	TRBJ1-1	ASSLNLGFTEAF
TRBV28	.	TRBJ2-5	ASSLSGTNRRETQY
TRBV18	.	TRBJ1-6	ASSPGNNSPLH
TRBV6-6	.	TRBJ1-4	ASGLDRSSHREKLF
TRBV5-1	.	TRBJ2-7	ASSLGGTPTSYEQY
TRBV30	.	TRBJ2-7	AWSPDTQREQY
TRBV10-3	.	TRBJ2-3	AIRDRDSLTDTQY
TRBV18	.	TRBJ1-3	ASSNAGASGNTIY
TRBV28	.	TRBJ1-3	ASTWGGLRGNTIY
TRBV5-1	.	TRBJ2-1	ASSLVKRSGYNEQF
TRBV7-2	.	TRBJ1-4	ASSWTGTANEKLF
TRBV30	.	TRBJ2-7	AWSDTDWPYGEQY
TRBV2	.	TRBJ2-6	ASTQVSSGANVLT
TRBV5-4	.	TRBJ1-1	ASSLGAGTKGAEAF
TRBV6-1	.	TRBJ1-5	ASSEGMGQGGNQPQH
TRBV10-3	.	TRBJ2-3	AIRRDSGASTDTQY
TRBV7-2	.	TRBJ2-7	ASSPRTARENEQY
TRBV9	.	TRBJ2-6	ASSVEVISGANVLT
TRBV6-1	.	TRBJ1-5	ASSDQTNQPQH
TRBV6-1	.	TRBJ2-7	ASSDDSGWASSEQY
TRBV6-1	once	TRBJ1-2	ASNYATGAWSGYT
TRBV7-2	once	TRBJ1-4	ASSLERGNGEKLF
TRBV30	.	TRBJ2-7	AWSLGSGGADYEQY
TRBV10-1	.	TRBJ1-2	ASSREQDYGYT
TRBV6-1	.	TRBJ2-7	ASSKPGLAGYEQY
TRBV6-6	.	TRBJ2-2	ASGLVAGGTGELF
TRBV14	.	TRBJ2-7	ASSRQQGGYEQY
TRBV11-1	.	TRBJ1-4	ASSPGGRSTNEKLF